This is a list of T cell receptor beta chains from one sample in a study of cytomegalovirus exposure and HLA in healthy donors. Sequencing used immunoSEQ multiplex PCR; TCRdb keeps in-frame clones, though not all of them. Altogether around 110,000 clones are present, 70% to 80% being singletons, with the ten largest covering 1.5% to 2%. Source material: PBMCs. These receptors were taken from a woman under 30 in good health and CMV-seronegative. CDR3s include the opening cysteine and the closing phenylalanine or tryptophan. The order of the fields is V gene, D gene, J gene, clone size, CDR3 DNA, CDR3 protein. D genes are given only for firm matches. Clone size is shown for a subset of rows, as once, few, many or a class of expanded clone.

v_call: TRBV30
d_call: NA
j_call: TRBJ1-1
clone_size: NA
cdr3_nt: TGTGCCTGGAGTGTAATAGGGGGAACTGAAGCTTTCTTT
cdr3_aa: CAWSVIGGTEAFF

v_call: TRBV15
d_call: TRBD1
j_call: TRBJ2-1
clone_size: few
cdr3_nt: TGTGCCACCAGCAGTGGCGGACAGGGAGTCAATGAGCAGTTCTTC
cdr3_aa: CATSSGGQGVNEQFF

v_call: TRBV6-1
d_call: NA
j_call: TRBJ2-5
clone_size: NA
cdr3_nt: TGTGCCAGCACTGCCGACCGCAACCCGGGAGAGACCCAGTACTTC
cdr3_aa: CASTADRNPGETQYF

v_call: TRBV2
d_call: NA
j_call: TRBJ1-2
clone_size: NA
cdr3_nt: TGTGCCAGCAGTGAAGACAGCATCAGGGATGGCTACACCTTC
cdr3_aa: CASSEDSIRDGYTF

v_call: TRBV6-1
d_call: TRBD1
j_call: TRBJ2-7
clone_size: NA
cdr3_nt: TGTGCCAGCGAAGAGGACAGGGCTTACGAGCAGTACTTC
cdr3_aa: CASEEDRAYEQYF

v_call: TRBV28
d_call: TRBD2
j_call: TRBJ2-2
clone_size: NA
cdr3_nt: TGTGCCAGCAGTTTAATCGGGGGGGCCGGCGGGGAGCTGTTTTTT
cdr3_aa: CASSLIGGAGGELFF

v_call: TRBV19
d_call: TRBD1
j_call: TRBJ1-1
clone_size: NA
cdr3_nt: TGTGCCACCCGGACAGGCGTTACTGAAGCTTTCTTT
cdr3_aa: CATRTGVTEAFF

v_call: TRBV4-1
d_call: NA
j_call: TRBJ1-3
clone_size: once
cdr3_nt: TGCGCCAGCAGCCAAGATCAGGGGACAGGAAACACCATATATTTT
cdr3_aa: CASSQDQGTGNTIYF

v_call: TRBV29-1
d_call: TRBD1
j_call: TRBJ1-2
clone_size: NA
cdr3_nt: TGCAGCGTTCAGCCTCCGACAGGGGGAATTGGCTACACCTTC
cdr3_aa: CSVQPPTGGIGYTF

v_call: TRBV7-2
d_call: NA
j_call: TRBJ1-5
clone_size: NA
cdr3_nt: TGTGCCAGCAGCACCCTATCTGGTTTCAATCAGCCCCAGCATTTT
cdr3_aa: CASSTLSGFNQPQHF

v_call: TRBV5-4
d_call: TRBD1
j_call: TRBJ1-1
clone_size: few
cdr3_nt: TGTGCCAGCAGCTTGGCAGGGGGATTCACTGAAGCTTTCTTT
cdr3_aa: CASSLAGGFTEAFF

v_call: TRBV30
d_call: NA
j_call: TRBJ1-2
clone_size: once
cdr3_nt: TGTGCCTGGACAGGGGATAATCATGGCTACACCTTC
cdr3_aa: CAWTGDNHGYTF

v_call: TRBV4-1
d_call: NA
j_call: TRBJ2-7
clone_size: NA
cdr3_nt: TGCGCCAGCAGCCAAGATAAAAACGGAGCCTCCTACGAGCAGTACTTC
cdr3_aa: CASSQDKNGASYEQYF

v_call: TRBV19
d_call: NA
j_call: TRBJ1-5
clone_size: NA
cdr3_nt: TGTGCCAGTGATACAGGGATCAATCAGCCCCAGCATTTT
cdr3_aa: CASDTGINQPQHF

v_call: TRBV15
d_call: TRBD1
j_call: TRBJ1-1
clone_size: NA
cdr3_nt: TGTGCCACCAGAAAACAGGGGATTTCCACTGAAGCTTTCTTT
cdr3_aa: CATRKQGISTEAFF

v_call: TRBV7-3
d_call: TRBD1
j_call: TRBJ2-2
clone_size: NA
cdr3_nt: TGTGCCAGCAGCTCGACAGGGGGTAACACCGGGGAGCTGTTTTTT
cdr3_aa: CASSSTGGNTGELFF

v_call: TRBV5-4
d_call: TRBD2
j_call: TRBJ2-5
clone_size: NA
cdr3_nt: TGTGCCAGCAGCTTACGGACTAGCGGGGGCGGGGAGACCCAGTACTTC
cdr3_aa: CASSLRTSGGGETQYF

v_call: TRBV28
d_call: NA
j_call: TRBJ1-5
clone_size: NA
cdr3_nt: TGTGCCAGCAGTTGGGGCAGGGCGGATCAGCCCCAGCATTTT
cdr3_aa: CASSWGRADQPQHF

v_call: TRBV4-1
d_call: TRBD2
j_call: TRBJ2-7
clone_size: NA
cdr3_nt: TGCGCCAGCAGCCCCAAAGCGGGGTCCCCCGACGAGCAGTACTTC
cdr3_aa: CASSPKAGSPDEQYF

v_call: TRBV19
d_call: TRBD1
j_call: TRBJ2-7
clone_size: NA
cdr3_nt: TGTGCCAGTAGTATGGGACAGATCTACGAGCAGTACTTC
cdr3_aa: CASSMGQIYEQYF

v_call: TRBV6-5
d_call: NA
j_call: TRBJ2-3
clone_size: NA
cdr3_nt: TGTGCCAGCAGTTTAGTCCTGCGAGGTGCGGATACGCAGTATTTT
cdr3_aa: CASSLVLRGADTQYF

v_call: TRBV6-5
d_call: NA
j_call: TRBJ1-1
clone_size: few
cdr3_nt: TGTGCCAGCACCACGGGGGGTGAAGCTTTCTTT
cdr3_aa: CASTTGGEAFF

v_call: TRBV7-9
d_call: NA
j_call: TRBJ2-7
clone_size: NA
cdr3_nt: TGTGCCAGCAGCTTACGCGGCCTCTCCTACGAGCAGTACTTC
cdr3_aa: CASSLRGLSYEQYF

v_call: TRBV19
d_call: TRBD1
j_call: TRBJ1-5
clone_size: once
cdr3_nt: TGTGCCAGTATGGGGGGGACAGGGAAACGGGTACTTCAGCCCCAGCATTTT
cdr3_aa: CASMGGTGKRVLQPQHF

v_call: TRBV29-1
d_call: TRBD1
j_call: TRBJ2-7
clone_size: once
cdr3_nt: TGCAGCGTTGGGACAGGCCCAGCGTACGAGCAGTACTTC
cdr3_aa: CSVGTGPAYEQYF

v_call: TRBV7-8
d_call: NA
j_call: TRBJ1-1
clone_size: NA
cdr3_nt: TGTGCCAGCAGCTTATCCTCCCAACCCGGCGGTTTGGAAGCTTTCTTT
cdr3_aa: CASSLSSQPGGLEAFF

v_call: TRBV5-6
d_call: TRBD1
j_call: TRBJ1-5
clone_size: NA
cdr3_nt: TGTGCCAGCAGCTTAACCGGGACAGGGAGGCAGCCCCAGCATTTT
cdr3_aa: CASSLTGTGRQPQHF

v_call: TRBV4-1
d_call: NA
j_call: TRBJ1-1
clone_size: once
cdr3_nt: TGCGCCAGCAGCCAAGAGCAGGGTATCCCTGAAGCTTTCTTT
cdr3_aa: CASSQEQGIPEAFF

v_call: TRBV30
d_call: NA
j_call: TRBJ1-6
clone_size: NA
cdr3_nt: TGTGCCTGGAGTGCTGGACAGCAGTCACCCCTCCACTTT
cdr3_aa: CAWSAGQQSPLHF

v_call: TRBV6-1
d_call: NA
j_call: TRBJ1-4
clone_size: few
cdr3_nt: TGTGCCAGCAGTCCCAGGGGCGAAAATGAAAAACTGTTTTTT
cdr3_aa: CASSPRGENEKLFF

v_call: TRBV28
d_call: NA
j_call: TRBJ1-1
clone_size: NA
cdr3_nt: TGTGCCAGCAGTTTAGGGGCGGCGGGGGCCACTGAAGCTTTCTTT
cdr3_aa: CASSLGAAGATEAFF

v_call: TRBV28
d_call: NA
j_call: TRBJ1-1
clone_size: NA
cdr3_nt: TGTGCCAGCACGGTTCCACAGTCCACTGAAGCTTTCTTT
cdr3_aa: CASTVPQSTEAFF

v_call: TRBV27
d_call: TRBD1
j_call: TRBJ1-6
clone_size: NA
cdr3_nt: TGTGCCAGCACCCAAGACAGGGGAGGGAATTCACCCCTCCACTTT
cdr3_aa: CASTQDRGGNSPLHF

v_call: TRBV7-9
d_call: TRBD1
j_call: TRBJ2-7
clone_size: NA
cdr3_nt: TGTGCCAGCAGCTTAGGGGACAGGAGTAACGAGCAGTACTTC
cdr3_aa: CASSLGDRSNEQYF

v_call: TRBV19
d_call: TRBD1
j_call: TRBJ1-1
clone_size: few
cdr3_nt: TGTGCCAGTAGTGCGCCGTACCAGGGGGCTCGGGAAGCTTTCTTT
cdr3_aa: CASSAPYQGAREAFF